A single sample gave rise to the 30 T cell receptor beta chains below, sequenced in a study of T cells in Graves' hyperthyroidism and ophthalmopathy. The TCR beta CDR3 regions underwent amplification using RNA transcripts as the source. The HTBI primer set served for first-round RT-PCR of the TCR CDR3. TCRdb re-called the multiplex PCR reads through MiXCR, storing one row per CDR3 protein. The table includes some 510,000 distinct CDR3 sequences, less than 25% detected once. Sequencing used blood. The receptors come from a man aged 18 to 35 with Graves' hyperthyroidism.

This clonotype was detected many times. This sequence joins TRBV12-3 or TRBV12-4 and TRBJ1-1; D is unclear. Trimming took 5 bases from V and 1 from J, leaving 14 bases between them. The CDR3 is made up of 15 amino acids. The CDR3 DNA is TGTGCCAGCAGTCCCCTGAGGCAGCCGAACACTGAAGCTTTCTTT. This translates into CASSPLRQPNTEAFF.

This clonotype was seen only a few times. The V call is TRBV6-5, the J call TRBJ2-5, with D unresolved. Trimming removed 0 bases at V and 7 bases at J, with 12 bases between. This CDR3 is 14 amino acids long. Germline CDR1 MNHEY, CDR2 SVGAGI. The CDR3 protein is CASSYSRLVGTQYF. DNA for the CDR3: TGTGCCAGCAGTTACTCTCGGCTAGTGGGGACCCAGTACTTC.

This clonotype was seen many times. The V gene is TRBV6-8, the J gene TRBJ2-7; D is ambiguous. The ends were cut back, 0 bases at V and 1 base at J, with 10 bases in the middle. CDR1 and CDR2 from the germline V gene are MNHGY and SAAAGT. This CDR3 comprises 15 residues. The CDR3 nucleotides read TGTGCCAGCAGTTACTCGACCAGAGATTCCTACGAGCAGTACTTC. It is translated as CASSYSTRDSYEQYF.

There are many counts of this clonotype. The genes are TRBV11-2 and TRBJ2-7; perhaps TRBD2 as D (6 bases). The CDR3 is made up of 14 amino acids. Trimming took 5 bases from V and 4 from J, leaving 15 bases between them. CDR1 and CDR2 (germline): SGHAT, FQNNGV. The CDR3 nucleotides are TGTGCCAGCAGCCCCCCCGGGGGTCTGTACGAGCAGTACTTC. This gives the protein CASSPPGGLYEQYF.

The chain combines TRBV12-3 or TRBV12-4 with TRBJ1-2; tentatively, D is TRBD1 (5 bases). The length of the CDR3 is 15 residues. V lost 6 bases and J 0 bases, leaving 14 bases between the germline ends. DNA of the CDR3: TGTGCCAGCAGCAAAGGGCAGGGAACTAACTATGGCTACACCTTC. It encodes CASSKGQGTNYGYTF.

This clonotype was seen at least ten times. The DNA for the CDR3 is TGTGCCAGCAGCTTAGGAACCCATTGGGAGGAGACCCAGTACTTC. This encodes CASSLGTHWEETQYF. The J gene is TRBJ2-5, the V gene TRBV7-9; D is possibly TRBD2 (5 bases). Trimming took 1 base from V and 5 from J, leaving 14 bases between them. CDR1 and CDR2 (germline): SEHNR, FQNEAQ (reference sequence). The CDR3 spans 15 residues.

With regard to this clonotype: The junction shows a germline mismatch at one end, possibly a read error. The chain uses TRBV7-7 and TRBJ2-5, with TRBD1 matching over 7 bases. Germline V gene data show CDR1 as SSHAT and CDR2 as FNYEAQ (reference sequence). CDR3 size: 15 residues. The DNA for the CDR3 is TGTGCTAGCAGCCTAACCGGGACAGACCAAGAGACCCAGTACTTC. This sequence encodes CASSLTGTDQETQYF.

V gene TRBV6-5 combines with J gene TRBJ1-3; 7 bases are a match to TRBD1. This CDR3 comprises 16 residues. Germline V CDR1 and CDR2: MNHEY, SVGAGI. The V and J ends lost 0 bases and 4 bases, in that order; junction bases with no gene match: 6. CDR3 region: CASSYSRGGSGNTIYF. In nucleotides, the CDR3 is TGTGCCAGCAGTTACTCGAGAGGGGGCTCCGGAAACACCATATATTTT.

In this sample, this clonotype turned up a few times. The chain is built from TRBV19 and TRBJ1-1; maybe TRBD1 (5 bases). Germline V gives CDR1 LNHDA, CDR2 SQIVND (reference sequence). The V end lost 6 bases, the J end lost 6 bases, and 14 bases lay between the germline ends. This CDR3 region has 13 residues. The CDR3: CASRRLGLAEAFF. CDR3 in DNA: TGTGCCAGTAGGCGGCTGGGGCTTGCTGAAGCTTTCTTT.

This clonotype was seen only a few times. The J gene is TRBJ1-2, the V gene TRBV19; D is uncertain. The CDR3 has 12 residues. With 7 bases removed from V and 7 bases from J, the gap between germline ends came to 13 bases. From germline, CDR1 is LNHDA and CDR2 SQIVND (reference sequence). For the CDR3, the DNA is TGTGCCAGTATAGGGCCATTGTCTGGCTACACCTTC. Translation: CASIGPLSGYTF.

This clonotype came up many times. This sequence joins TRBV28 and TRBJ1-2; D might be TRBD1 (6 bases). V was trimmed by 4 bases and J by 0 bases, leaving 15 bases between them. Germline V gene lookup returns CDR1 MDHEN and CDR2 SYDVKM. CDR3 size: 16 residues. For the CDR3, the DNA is TGTGCCAGCAGTTCGCTGGGGACACACACTAACTATGGCTACACCTTC. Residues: CASSSLGTHTNYGYTF.

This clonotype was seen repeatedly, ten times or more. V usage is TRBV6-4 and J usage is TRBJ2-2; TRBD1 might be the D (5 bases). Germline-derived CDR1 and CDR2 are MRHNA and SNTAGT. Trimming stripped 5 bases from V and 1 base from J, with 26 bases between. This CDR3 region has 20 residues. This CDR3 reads CASSLPAWTPNLMNTGELFF. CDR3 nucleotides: TGTGCCAGCAGTCTGCCAGCTTGGACACCGAATCTAATGAACACCGGGGAGCTGTTTTTT.

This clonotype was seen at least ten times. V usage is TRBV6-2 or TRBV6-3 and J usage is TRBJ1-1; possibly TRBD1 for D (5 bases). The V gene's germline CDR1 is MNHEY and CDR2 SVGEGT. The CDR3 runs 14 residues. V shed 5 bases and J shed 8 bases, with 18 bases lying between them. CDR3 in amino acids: CASSTGTTSLEAFF. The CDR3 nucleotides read TGTGCCAGCAGTACCGGGACGACGTCTTTGGAAGCTTTCTTT.

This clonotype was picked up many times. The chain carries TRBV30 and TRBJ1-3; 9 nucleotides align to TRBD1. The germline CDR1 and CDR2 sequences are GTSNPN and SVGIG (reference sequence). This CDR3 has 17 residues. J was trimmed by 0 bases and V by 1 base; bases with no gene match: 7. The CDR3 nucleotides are TGTGCCTGGAGTGAGCCGGGACAGGGTATCTCTGGAAACACCATATATTTT. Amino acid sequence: CAWSEPGQGISGNTIYF.

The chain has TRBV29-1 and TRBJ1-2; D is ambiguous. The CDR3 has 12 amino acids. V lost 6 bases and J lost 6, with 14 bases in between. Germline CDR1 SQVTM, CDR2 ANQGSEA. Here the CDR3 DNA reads TGCAGCGTGAAGGATGGGGAGGATGGCTACACCTTC. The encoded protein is CSVKDGEDGYTF.

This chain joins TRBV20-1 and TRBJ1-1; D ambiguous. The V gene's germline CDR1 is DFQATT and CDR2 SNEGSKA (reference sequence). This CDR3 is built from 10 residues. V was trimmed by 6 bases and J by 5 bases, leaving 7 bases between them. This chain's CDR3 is CSALGTEAFF. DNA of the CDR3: TGCAGTGCCCTAGGGACTGAAGCTTTCTTT.

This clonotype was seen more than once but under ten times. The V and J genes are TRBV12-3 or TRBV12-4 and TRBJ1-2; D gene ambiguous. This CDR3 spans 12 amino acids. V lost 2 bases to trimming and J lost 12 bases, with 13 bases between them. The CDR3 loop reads CASSLRGRRDTF. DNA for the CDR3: TGTGCCAGCAGTTTAAGAGGCCGGAGGGACACCTTC.

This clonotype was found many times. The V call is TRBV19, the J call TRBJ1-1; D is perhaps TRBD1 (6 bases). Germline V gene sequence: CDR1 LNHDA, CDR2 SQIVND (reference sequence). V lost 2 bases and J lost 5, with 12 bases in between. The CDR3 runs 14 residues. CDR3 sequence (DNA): TGTGCCAGTAGTATACCCGACAGGAGAACTGAAGCTTTCTTT. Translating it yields CASSIPDRRTEAFF.

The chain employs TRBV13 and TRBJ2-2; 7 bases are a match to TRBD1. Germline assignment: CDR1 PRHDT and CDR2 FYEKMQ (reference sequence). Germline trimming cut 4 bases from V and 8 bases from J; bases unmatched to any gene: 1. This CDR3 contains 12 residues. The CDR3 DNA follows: TGTGCCAGCAGCTGGGGACAGGGGGAGCTGTTTTTT. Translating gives CASSWGQGELFF.

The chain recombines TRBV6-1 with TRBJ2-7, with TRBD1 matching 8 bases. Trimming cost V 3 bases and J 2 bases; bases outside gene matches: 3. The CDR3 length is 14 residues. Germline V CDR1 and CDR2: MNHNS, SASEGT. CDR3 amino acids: CASSDRQGPYEQYV. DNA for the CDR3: TGTGCCAGCAGTGATCGACAGGGGCCCTACGAGCAGTACGTC.

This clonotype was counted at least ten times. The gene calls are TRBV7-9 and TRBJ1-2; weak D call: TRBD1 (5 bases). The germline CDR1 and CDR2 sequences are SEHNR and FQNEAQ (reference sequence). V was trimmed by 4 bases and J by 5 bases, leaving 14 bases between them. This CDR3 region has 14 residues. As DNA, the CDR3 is TGTGCCAGCAGCTCCGGGGCAGGGAGGTATGGCTACACCTTC. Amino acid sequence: CASSSGAGRYGYTF.

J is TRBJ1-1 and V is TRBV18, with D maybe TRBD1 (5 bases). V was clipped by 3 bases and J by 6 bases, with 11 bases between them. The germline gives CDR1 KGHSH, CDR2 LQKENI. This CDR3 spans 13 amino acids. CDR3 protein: CASSPKWGAEAFF. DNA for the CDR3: TGTGCCAGCTCACCGAAATGGGGCGCTGAAGCTTTCTTT. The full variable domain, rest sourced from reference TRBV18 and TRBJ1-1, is NAGVMQNPRHLVRRRGQEARLRCSPMKGHSHVYWYRQLPEEGLKFMVYLQKENIIDESGMPKERFSAEFPKEGPSILRIQQVVRGDSAAYFCASSPKWGAEAFFGQGTRLTVV.

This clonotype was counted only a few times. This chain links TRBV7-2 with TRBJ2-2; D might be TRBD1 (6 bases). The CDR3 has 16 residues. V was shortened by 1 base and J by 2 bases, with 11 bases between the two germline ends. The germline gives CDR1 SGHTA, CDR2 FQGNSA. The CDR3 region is CASSLGQGHNTGELFF. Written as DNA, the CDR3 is TGTGCCAGCAGCTTAGGGCAGGGACATAACACCGGGGAGCTGTTTTTT.

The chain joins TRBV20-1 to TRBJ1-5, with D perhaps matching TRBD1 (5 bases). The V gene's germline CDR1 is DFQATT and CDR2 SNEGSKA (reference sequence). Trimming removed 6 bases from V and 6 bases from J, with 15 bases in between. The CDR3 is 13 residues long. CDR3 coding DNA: TGCAGTGCGTGGGACTCCGAGGCTCAGCCCCAGCATTTT. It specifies CSAWDSEAQPQHF.

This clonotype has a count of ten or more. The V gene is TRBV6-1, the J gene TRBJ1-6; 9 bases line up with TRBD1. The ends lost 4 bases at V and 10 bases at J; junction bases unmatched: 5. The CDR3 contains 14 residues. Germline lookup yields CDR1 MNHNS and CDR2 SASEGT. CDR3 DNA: TGTGCCAGCAGTGTGGGACAGGGAGGGTCACCCCTCCACTTT. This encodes CASSVGQGGSPLHF.

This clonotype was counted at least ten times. This CDR3 reads CASSGATTGAFF. In nucleotides, the CDR3 is TGTGCCAGCAGCGGGGCGACAACAGGGGCTTTCTTT. The rearrangement links TRBV2 to TRBJ1-1; D may be TRBD1 (6 bases). Trimming cost V 6 bases and J 11 bases, with 16 bases left between them. The CDR3 has 12 residues. Germline V gives CDR1 SNHLY, CDR2 FYNNEI.

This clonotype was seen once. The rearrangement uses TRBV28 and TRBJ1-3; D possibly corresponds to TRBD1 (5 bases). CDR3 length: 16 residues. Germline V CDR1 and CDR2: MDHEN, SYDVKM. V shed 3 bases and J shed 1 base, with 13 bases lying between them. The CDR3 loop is CASSFKSGYSGNTIYF. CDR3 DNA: TGTGCCAGCAGTTTTAAATCAGGGTATTCTGGAAACACCATATATTTT.

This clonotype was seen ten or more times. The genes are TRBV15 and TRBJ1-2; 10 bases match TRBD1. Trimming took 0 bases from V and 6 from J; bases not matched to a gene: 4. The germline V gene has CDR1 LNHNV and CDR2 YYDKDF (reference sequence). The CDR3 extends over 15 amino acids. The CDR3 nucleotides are TGTGCCACCAGCAGAGATGGTGGACAGGGGGATGGCTACACCTTC. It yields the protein CATSRDGGQGDGYTF.

CDR3 nucleotides: TGTGCCAGCAGCTCAGGACAGGCGGGGAAAGGAAACACCATATATTTT. Protein: CASSSGQAGKGNTIYF. The rearrangement joins TRBV7-8 to TRBJ1-3; 7 bases align to TRBD1. The CDR3 is 16 residues long. The junction had 10 bases not matched to a gene; V was cut back by 4 bases and J by 4 bases. Germline CDR1 and CDR2: SGHVS and FQNEAQ.

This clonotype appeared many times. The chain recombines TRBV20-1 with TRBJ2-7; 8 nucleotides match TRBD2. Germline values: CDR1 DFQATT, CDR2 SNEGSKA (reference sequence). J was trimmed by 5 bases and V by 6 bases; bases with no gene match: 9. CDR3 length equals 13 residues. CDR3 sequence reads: CSAIPGGYHEQYF. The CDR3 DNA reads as TGCAGTGCCATCCCGGGGGGGTACCACGAGCAGTACTTC.